This TCR beta chain is drawn from a study of blood T cell repertoires in COVID-19. Only in-frame clones appear in the TCRdb table, and some are missing; sequencing was by immunoSEQ multiplex PCR. The table has hundreds of thousands of clones, around 90% seen once. In this sample, this clone turned up once. Sequencing was carried out using peripheral blood. The receptor was derived from a woman aged 30 to 39 with COVID-19, enrolled during active disease.

CDR3 residues: CASSVNTENYEQYF. The CDR3 DNA is TGTGCCAGCAGTGTAAATACGGAGAACTACGAGCAGTACTTC. The chain uses TRBV2 and TRBJ2-7; D is ambiguous. In germline, CDR1 is SNHLY, CDR2 FYNNEI. V lost 4 bases and J lost 3, with 13 bases in between. This CDR3 region has 14 residues. Based on the CDR3 plus reference TRBV2 and TRBJ2-7, the full variable domain is EPEVTQTPSHQVTQMGQEVILRCVPISNHLYFYWYRQILGQKVEFLVSFYNNEISEKSEIFDDQFSVERPDGSNFTLKIRSTKLEDSAMYFCASSVNTENYEQYFGPGTRLTVT.